A single sample gave rise to the 6 T cell receptor beta chains below, sequenced in a study of cytomegalovirus exposure and HLA in healthy donors. Profiling relied on immunoSEQ multiplex PCR, and the TCRdb table lists in-frame clones only, not all of them. Of 150,000 to 200,000 clones listed, 86% are singletons. Sequenced: PBMCs. The source of these receptors is a woman aged 18-29 years in good health and CMV-seronegative.

This sequence joins TRBV27 and TRBJ2-7, with 8 bases lining up with TRBD1. The V gene end was trimmed by 5 bases and the J gene end by 2 bases; junction bases not matched to a gene: 2. Per germline, CDR1 MNHEY and CDR2 SMNVEV (reference sequence). The CDR3 is made up of 13 amino acids. CDR3 DNA sequence: TGTGCCAGCAGTATGGACAGGGCCTACGAGCAGTACTTC. It specifies CASSMDRAYEQYF.

The chain carries TRBV7-2 and TRBJ1-5; perhaps TRBD1 as D (6 bases). Trimming took off 4 bases at V and 4 bases at J, with 14 bases between the two ends. This CDR3 comprises 15 residues. Germline V gene sequence: CDR1 SGHTA, CDR2 FQGNSA. The CDR3 coding sequence is TGTGCCAGCAGCTCGGGGGGCAGATCTAATCAGCCCCAGCATTTT. It encodes CASSSGGRSNQPQHF.

The rearrangement joins TRBV6-5 to TRBJ2-2; 10 bases match TRBD1. This CDR3 contains 15 residues. Germline-derived CDR1 and CDR2 are MNHEY and SVGAGI. J gave up 5 bases and V 5 bases, and 5 bases lay outside the gene matches. The DNA of the CDR3 is TGTGCCAGCAGTCCAGGGACAGGGGAGACCGGGGAGCTGTTTTTT. This codes for CASSPGTGETGELFF.

The chain couples TRBV7-3 to TRBJ2-2, with 8 bases matching TRBD1. After removal of 3 bases from V and 5 bases from J, the junction contained 8 bases not matched to a gene. CDR1 and CDR2 (germline): SGHTA, FQGTGA. CDR3 size: 16 residues. In nucleotides, the CDR3 is TGTGCCAGCAGCTTCGGACAGGGAAGAGGGACCGGGGAGCTGTTTTTT. Encoded protein: CASSFGQGRGTGELFF.

The chain recombines TRBV5-4 with TRBJ2-3; 15 nucleotides agree with TRBD2. V was clipped by 2 bases and J by 3 bases; unmatched bases: 13. Germline V CDR1 and CDR2: SGHNT, YYREEE (reference sequence). This CDR3 has 20 residues. The CDR3 loop is CASSFGLAGGHGWRTDTQYF. In DNA, the CDR3 is TGTGCCAGCAGCTTTGGACTAGCGGGGGGGCATGGGTGGAGAACAGATACGCAGTATTTT.

The J gene is TRBJ1-2, the V gene TRBV5-8; a weak D match, TRBD1 (6 bases). Germline lookup yields CDR1 SGHTS and CDR2 YDEGEE. The V and J ends lost 6 bases and 2 bases respectively, with 17 bases between them. The CDR3 is 15 amino acids. The CDR3 DNA reads as TGTGCCAGCACCCAGGATCAACAGGGAAACTATGGCTACACCTTC. It translates to CASTQDQQGNYGYTF.